This TCR beta chain originates from a study of early T cells in non-severe SARS-CoV-2 infection. Notes on the study in general: The study's VDJdb matching favored anti-spike CD8 responses and missed private and CD4 specificities.

Ten or more counts support this clonotype. Its specificity is unknown. Individual cDNA molecules received unique molecular identifiers. One entry per CDR3 protein results from TCRdb running MiXCR on the 5' RACE reads. Here the sample spans about 40,000 distinct CDR3 sequences, around 23% being singletons. Trimming left V 1 base short and J 0 bases short, with 13 bases between. The V gene's germline CDR1 is LGHDT and CDR2 YNNKEL (reference sequence). There are 17 residues in the CDR3. The sample was whole blood, taken at baseline. This receptor was obtained from an adult who was a healthcare worker with PCR-confirmed SARS-CoV-2 infection or an uninfected control (not recorded which). The rearrangement uses TRBV3-1 and TRBJ2-1; unclear D gene. CDR3 nucleotide sequence: TGTGCCAGCAGCCAAGGTCGCCGACCCCTCTCCTACAATGAGCAGTTCTTC. Protein product: CASSQGRRPLSYNEQFF.